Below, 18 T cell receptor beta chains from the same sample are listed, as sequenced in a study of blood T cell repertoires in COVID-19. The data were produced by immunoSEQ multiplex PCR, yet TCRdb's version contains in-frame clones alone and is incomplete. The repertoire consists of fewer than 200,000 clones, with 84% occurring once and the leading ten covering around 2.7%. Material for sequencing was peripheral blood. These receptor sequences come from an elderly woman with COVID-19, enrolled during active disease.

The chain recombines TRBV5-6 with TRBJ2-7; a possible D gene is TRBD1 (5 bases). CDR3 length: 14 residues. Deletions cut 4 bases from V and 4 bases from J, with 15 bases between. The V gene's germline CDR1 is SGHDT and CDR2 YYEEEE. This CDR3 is CASSQRGGRYEQYF. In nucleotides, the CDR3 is TGTGCCAGCAGCCAAAGGGGTGGGCGGTACGAGCAGTACTTC. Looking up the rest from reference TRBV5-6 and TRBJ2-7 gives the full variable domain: DAGVTQSPTHLIKTRGQQVTLRCSPKSGHDTVSWYQQALGQGPQFIFQYYEEEERQRGNFPDRFSGHQFPNYSSELNVNALLLGDSALYLCASSQRGGRYEQYFGPGTRLTVT.

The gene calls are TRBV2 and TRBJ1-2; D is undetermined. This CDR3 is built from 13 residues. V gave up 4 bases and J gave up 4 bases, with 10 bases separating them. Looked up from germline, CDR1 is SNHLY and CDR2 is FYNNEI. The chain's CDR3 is CASSVARIYGYTF. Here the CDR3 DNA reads TGTGCCAGCAGTGTGGCCAGGATCTATGGCTACACCTTC. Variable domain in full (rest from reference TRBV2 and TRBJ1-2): EPEVTQTPSHQVTQMGQEVILRCVPISNHLYFYWYRQILGQKVEFLVSFYNNEISEKSEIFDDQFSVERPDGSNFTLKIRSTKLEDSAMYFCASSVARIYGYTFGSGTRLTVV.

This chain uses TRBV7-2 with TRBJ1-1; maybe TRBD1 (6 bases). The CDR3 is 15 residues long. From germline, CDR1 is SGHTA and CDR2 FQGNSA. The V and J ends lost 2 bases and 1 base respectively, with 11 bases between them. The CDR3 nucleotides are TGTGCCAGCAGCTTATTTCAGGGGCCGAACACTGAAGCTTTCTTT. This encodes CASSLFQGPNTEAFF.

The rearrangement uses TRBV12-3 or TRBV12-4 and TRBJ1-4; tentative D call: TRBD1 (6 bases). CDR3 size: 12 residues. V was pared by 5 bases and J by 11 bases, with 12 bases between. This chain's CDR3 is CASSLQGSKLFF. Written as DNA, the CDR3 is TGTGCCAGCAGTCTACAGGGCAGCAAACTGTTTTTT.

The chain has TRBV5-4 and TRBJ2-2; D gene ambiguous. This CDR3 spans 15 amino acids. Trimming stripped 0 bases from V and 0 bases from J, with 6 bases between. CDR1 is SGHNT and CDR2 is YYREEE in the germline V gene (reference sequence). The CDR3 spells CASSLGQPNTGELFF. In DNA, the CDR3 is TGTGCCAGCAGCTTGGGGCAACCGAACACCGGGGAGCTGTTTTTT.

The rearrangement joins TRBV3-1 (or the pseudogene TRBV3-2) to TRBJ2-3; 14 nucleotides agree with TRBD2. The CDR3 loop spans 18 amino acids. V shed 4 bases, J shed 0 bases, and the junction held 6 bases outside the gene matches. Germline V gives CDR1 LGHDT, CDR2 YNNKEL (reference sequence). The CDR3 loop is CASSLGTSGSLSTDTQYF. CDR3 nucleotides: TGTGCCAGCAGCCTTGGGACTAGCGGGAGTCTCAGCACAGATACGCAGTATTTT.

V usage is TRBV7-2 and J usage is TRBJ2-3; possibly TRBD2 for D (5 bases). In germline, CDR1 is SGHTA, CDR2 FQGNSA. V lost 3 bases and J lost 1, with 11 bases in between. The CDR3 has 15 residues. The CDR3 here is CASSLRGKGTDTQYF. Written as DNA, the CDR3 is TGTGCCAGCAGCTTGAGAGGGAAAGGCACAGATACGCAGTATTTT.

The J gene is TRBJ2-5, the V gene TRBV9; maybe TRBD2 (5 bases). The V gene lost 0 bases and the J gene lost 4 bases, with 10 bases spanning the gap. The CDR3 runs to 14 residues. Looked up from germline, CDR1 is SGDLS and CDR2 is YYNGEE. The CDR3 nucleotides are TGTGCCAGCAGCGTAGACCCGGGGTTAGAGACCCAGTACTTC. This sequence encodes CASSVDPGLETQYF.

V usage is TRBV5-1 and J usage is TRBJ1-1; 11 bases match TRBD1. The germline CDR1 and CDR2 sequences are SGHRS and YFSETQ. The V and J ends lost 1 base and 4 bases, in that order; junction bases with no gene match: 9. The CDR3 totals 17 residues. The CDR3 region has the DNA TGCGCCAGCAGCTTGACTCTAACCGGGACAGGGGGCACTGAAGCTTTCTTT. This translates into CASSLTLTGTGGTEAFF.

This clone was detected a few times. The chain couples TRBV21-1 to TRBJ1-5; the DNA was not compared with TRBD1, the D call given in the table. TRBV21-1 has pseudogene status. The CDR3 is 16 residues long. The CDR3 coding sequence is TGTGCCAGCAGCAAAAGGGACAGGGGGCTGCGTCAGCCCCAGCATTTT. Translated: CASSKRDRGLRQPQHF.

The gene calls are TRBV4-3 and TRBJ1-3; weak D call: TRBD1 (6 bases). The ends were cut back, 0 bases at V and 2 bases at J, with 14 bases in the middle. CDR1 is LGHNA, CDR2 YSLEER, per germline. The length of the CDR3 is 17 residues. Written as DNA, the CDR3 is TGCGCCAGCAGCCAAGAGTCCAGAGGGGGGGCTGGAAACACCATATATTTT. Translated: CASSQESRGGAGNTIYF.

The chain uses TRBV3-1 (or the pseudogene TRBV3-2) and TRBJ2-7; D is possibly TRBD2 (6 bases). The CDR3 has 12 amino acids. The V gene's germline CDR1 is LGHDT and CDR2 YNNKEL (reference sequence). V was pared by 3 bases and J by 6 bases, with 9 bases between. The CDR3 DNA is TGTGCCAGCAGCCAGGAGGGTCGCGAGCAGTACTTC. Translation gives CASSQEGREQYF.

In DNA form, the CDR3 reads TGTGCCAGCAGCTTAGGACAGGGAGCTAACTATGGCTACACCTTC. Amino acids: CASSLGQGANYGYTF. The chain links TRBV13 to TRBJ1-2; the D gene is possibly TRBD1 (6 bases). Germline-derived CDR1 and CDR2 are PRHDT and FYEKMQ (reference sequence). The V and J ends lost 0 bases and 0 bases respectively, with 8 bases between them. The CDR3 totals 15 residues.

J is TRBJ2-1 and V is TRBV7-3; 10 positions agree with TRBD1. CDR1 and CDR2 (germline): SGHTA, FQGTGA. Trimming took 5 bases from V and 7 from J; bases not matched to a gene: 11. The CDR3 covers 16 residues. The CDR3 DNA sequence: TGTGCCAGCAGCCCAACCGGGACAGGGGCATTGAATGAGCAGTTCTTC. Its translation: CASSPTGTGALNEQFF.

CDR3 sequence: CASSPQGQGAAYGYTF. The DNA of the CDR3 is TGTGCCAGCTCACCGCAGGGACAGGGGGCGGCCTATGGCTACACCTTC. V usage is TRBV18 and J usage is TRBJ1-2; 12 positions match TRBD1. V shed 3 bases and J 4 bases; nucleotides not matched to a gene: 6. The CDR3 loop spans 16 amino acids. In germline, CDR1 is KGHSH, CDR2 LQKENI.

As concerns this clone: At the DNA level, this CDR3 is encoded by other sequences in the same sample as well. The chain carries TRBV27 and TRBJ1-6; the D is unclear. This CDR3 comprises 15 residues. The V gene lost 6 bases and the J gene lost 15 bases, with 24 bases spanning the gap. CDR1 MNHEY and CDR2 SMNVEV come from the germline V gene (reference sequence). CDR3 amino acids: CASRGEVHWLGNLHF. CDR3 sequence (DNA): TGTGCCAGCAGGGGAGAGGTCCATTGGCTTGGGAACCTCCACTTT.

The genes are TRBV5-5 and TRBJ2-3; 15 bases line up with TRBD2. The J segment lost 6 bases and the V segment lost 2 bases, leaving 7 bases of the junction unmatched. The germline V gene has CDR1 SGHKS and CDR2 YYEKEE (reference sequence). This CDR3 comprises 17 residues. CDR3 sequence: CASSFRTSGGAGDTQYF. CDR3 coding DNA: TGTGCCAGCAGCTTTAGGACTAGCGGGGGGGCCGGGGATACGCAGTATTTT.

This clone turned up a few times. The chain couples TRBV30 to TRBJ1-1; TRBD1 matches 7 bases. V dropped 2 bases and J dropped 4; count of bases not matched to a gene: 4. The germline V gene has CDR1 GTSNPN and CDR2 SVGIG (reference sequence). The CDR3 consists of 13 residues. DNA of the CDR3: TGTGCCTGGAGTTCCGACAGGGCCACTGAAGCTTTCTTT. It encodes CAWSSDRATEAFF.